This TCR beta chain stems from a study of cytomegalovirus exposure and HLA in healthy donors. With 5 bases removed from V and 2 bases from J, the gap between germline ends came to 10 bases. The CDR3 contains 13 residues. The V gene's germline CDR1 is SGHDN and CDR2 FVKESK. Study-level findings and limits: CMV serostatus stood as the only immune exposure information on hand. Segments of the TCR beta V type were, in most cases, productive about 87% or about 30% of the time in an earlier analysis. Later work found most CMV-associated TCR beta chains apparently HLA-restricted. Many donors carried some public TCRs, although rarity characterized most TCR sequences.

The PCR had 60 Vbeta and 13 Jbeta primers. Sequencing was performed with immunoSEQ multiplex PCR; in TCRdb, only in-frame clones are kept and a portion is missing. This table has about 160,000 clones, roughly three quarters appearing once. As concerns this clone: Its antigen is still unknown.

Source material: PBMCs. The rearrangement uses TRBV14 and TRBJ2-7; tentatively, D is TRBD1 (5 bases). The TCR sequence derives from a woman aged 50 to 60 in good health and CMV-seropositive. The CDR3 spells CASSVQVAYEQYF. For the CDR3, the DNA is TGTGCCAGCAGCGTACAGGTGGCCTACGAGCAGTACTTC.